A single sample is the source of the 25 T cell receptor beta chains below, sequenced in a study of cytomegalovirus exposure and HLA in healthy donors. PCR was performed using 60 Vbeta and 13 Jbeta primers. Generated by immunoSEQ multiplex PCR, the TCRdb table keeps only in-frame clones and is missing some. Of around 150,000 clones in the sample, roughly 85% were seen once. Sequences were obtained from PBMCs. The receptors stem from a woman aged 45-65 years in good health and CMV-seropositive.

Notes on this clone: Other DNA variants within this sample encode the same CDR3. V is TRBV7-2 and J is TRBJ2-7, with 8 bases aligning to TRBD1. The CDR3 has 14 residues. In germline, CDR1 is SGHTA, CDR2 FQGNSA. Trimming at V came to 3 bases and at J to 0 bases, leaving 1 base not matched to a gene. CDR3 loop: CASSFGTGSYEQYF. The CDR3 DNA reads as TGTGCCAGCAGCTTTGGGACAGGCTCCTACGAGCAGTACTTC. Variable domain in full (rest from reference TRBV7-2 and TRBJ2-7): GAGVSQSPSNKVTEKGKDVELRCDPISGHTALYWYRQSLGQGLEFLIYFQGNSAPDKSGLPSDRFSAERTGGSVSTLTIQRTQQEDSAVYLCASSFGTGSYEQYFGPGTRLTVT.

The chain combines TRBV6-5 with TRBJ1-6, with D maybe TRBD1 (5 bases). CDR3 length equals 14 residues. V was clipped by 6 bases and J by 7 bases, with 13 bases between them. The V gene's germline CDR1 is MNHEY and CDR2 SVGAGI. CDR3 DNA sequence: TGTGCCAGCAGCCAGCAGGGAAACAATTCACCCCTCCACTTT. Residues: CASSQQGNNSPLHF.

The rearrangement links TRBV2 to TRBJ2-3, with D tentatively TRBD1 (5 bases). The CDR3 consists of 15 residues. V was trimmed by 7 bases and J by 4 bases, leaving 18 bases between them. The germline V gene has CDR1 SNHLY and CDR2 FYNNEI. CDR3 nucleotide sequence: TGTGCCAGCAAGCTGGGATCCAGGGCGGCAGATACGCAGTATTTT. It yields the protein CASKLGSRAADTQYF.

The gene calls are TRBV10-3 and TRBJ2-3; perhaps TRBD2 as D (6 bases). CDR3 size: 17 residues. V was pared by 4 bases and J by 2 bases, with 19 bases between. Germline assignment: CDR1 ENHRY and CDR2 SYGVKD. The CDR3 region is CAISGGALRKVTDTQYF. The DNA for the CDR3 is TGTGCCATCAGTGGCGGGGCCCTACGGAAGGTCACAGATACGCAGTATTTT.

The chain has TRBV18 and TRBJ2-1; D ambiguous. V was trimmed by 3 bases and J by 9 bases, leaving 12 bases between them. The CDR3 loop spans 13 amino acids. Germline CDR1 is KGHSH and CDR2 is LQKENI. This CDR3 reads CASSPMPNTEQFF. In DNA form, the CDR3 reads TGTGCCAGCTCACCGATGCCCAACACTGAGCAGTTCTTC.

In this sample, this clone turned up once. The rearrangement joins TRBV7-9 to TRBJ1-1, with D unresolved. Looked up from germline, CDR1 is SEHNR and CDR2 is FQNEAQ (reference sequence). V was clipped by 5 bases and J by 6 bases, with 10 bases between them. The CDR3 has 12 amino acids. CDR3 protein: CASSRQASEAFF. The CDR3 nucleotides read TGTGCCAGCAGCCGTCAGGCATCTGAAGCTTTCTTT.

CDR3 sequence: CASSTPGPDRAFYNEQFF. Written as DNA, the CDR3 is TGTGCCAGTAGTACCCCAGGGCCTGACAGGGCTTTCTACAATGAGCAGTTCTTC. The chain joins TRBV19 to TRBJ2-1; TRBD1 matches at 7 bases. Germline CDR1 LNHDA, CDR2 SQIVND (reference sequence). Unmatched junction bases numbered 15, after V lost 4 bases and J lost 3 bases. The CDR3 is made up of 18 amino acids. Drawing the rest from reference TRBV19 and TRBJ2-1, the complete variable domain is DGGITQSPKYLFRKEGQNVTLSCEQNLNHDAMYWYRQDPGQGLRLIYYSQIVNDFQKGDIAEGYSVSREKKESFPLTVTSAQKNPTAFYLCASSTPGPDRAFYNEQFFGPGTRLTVL.

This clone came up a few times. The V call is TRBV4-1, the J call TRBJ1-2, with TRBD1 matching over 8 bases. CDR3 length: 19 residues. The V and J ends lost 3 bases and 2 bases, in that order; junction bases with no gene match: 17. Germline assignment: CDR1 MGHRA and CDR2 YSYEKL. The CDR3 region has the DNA TGCGCCAGCAGCCACTTGGGGGGGACAGGTCCTAAGGGGAACTATGGCTACACCTTC. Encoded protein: CASSHLGGTGPKGNYGYTF.

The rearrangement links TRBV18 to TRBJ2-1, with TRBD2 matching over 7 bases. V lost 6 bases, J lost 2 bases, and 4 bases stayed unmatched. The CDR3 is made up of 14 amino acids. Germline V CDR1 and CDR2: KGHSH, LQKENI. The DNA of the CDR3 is TGTGCCAGCTCGGGACTAACTACCTACAATGAGCAGTTCTTC. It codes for CASSGLTTYNEQFF.

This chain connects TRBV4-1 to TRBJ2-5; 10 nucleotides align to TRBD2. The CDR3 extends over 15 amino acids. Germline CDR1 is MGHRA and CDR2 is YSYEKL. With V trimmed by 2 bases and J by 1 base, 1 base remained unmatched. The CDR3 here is CASSQRTSGQETQYF. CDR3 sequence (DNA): TGCGCCAGCAGCCAACGGACTAGCGGCCAAGAGACCCAGTACTTC.

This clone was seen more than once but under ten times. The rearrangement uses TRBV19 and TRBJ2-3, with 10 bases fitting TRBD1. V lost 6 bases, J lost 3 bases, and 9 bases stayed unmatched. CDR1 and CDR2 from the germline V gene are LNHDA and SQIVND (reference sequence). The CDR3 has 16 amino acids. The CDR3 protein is CASSLGGTGATDTQYF. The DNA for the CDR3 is TGTGCCAGTAGCCTAGGAGGGACAGGGGCGACAGATACGCAGTATTTT.

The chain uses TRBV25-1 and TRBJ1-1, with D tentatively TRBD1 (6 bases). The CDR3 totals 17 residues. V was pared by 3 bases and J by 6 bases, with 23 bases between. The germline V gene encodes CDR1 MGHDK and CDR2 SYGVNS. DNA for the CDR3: TGTGCCAGCAGTGAGTCGGGGGCTCCCCGGGGGGTTCCTGAAGCTTTCTTT. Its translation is CASSESGAPRGVPEAFF.

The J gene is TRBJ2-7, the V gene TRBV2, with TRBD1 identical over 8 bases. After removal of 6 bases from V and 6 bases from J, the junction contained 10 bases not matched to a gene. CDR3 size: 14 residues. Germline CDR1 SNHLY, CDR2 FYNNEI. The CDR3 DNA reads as TGTGCCAGCAGGGCCGGGGACAGGACCGGCGAGCAGTACTTC. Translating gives CASRAGDRTGEQYF.

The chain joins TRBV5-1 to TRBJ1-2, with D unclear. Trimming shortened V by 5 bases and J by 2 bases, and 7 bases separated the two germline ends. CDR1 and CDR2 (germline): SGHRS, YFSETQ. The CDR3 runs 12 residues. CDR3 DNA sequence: TGCGCCAGCAGGGGAGCAAACTATGGCTACACCTTC. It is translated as CASRGANYGYTF.

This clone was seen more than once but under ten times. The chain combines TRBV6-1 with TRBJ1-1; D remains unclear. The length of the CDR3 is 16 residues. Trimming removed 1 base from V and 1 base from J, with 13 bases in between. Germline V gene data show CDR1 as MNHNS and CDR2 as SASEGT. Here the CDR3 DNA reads TGTGCCAGCAGTGAAGGTAGCAGAACAAGGAACACTGAAGCTTTCTTT. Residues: CASSEGSRTRNTEAFF.

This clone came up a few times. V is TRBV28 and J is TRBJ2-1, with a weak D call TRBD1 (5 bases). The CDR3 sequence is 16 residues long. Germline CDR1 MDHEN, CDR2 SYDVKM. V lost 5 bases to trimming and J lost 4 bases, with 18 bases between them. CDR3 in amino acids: CASSKIWTRNYNEQFF. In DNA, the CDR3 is TGTGCCAGCAGTAAGATATGGACACGTAATTACAATGAGCAGTTCTTC.

The CDR3 DNA reads TGTGCCAGCAGTTACGCGAGTTTTAACTATGGCTACACCTTC. Its translation is CASSYASFNYGYTF. The rearrangement uses TRBV6-6 and TRBJ1-2; the D is unclear. CDR3 size: 14 residues. Germline V CDR1 and CDR2: MNHNY, SVGAGI (reference sequence). V dropped 2 bases and J dropped 1 base, with 8 bases sitting between them.

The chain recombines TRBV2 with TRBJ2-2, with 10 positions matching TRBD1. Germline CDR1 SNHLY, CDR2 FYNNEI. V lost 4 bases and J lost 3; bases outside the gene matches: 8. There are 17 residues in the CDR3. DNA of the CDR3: TGTGCCAGCAGTGGGACAGGGGGGATGGTCCACACCGGGGAGCTGTTTTTT. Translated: CASSGTGGMVHTGELFF.

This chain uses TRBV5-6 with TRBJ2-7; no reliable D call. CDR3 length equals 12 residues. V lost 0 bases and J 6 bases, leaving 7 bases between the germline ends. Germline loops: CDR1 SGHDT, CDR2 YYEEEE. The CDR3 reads CASSLEYSEQYF. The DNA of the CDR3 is TGTGCCAGCAGCTTGGAATATTCCGAGCAGTACTTC.

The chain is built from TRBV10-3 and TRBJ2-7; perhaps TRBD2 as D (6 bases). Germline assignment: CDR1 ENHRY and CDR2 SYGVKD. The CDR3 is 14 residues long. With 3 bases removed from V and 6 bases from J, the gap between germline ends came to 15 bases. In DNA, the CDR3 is TGTGCCATCAGTGATGGAGGGACCAGGGCCGAGCAGTACTTC. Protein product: CAISDGGTRAEQYF.

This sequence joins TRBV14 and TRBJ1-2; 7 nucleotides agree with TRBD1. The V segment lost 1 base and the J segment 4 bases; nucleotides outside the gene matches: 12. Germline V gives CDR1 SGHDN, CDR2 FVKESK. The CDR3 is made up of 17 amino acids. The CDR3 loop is CASSQGSRQGRSYGYTF. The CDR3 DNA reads TGTGCCAGCAGCCAAGGCTCACGACAGGGTCGCAGCTATGGCTACACCTTC.

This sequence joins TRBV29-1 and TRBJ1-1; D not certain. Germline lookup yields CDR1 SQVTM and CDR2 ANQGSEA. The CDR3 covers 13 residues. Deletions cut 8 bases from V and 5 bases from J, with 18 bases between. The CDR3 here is CSITVVPGTEAFF. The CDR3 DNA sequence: TGCAGCATTACCGTGGTTCCGGGTACTGAAGCTTTCTTT.

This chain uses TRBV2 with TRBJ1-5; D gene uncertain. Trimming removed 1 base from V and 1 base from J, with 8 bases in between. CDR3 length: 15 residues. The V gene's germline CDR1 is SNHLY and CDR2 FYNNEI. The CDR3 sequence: CASSEGRHSNQPQHF. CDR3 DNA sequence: TGTGCCAGCAGTGAAGGTAGACACAGCAATCAGCCCCAGCATTTT. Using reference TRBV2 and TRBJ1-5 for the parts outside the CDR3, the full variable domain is EPEVTQTPSHQVTQMGQEVILRCVPISNHLYFYWYRQILGQKVEFLVSFYNNEISEKSEIFDDQFSVERPDGSNFTLKIRSTKLEDSAMYFCASSEGRHSNQPQHFGDGTRLSIL.

The CDR3 spells CASSPRGSGTDTQYF. DNA of the CDR3: TGTGCCAGCAGCCCGCGGGGGTCCGGCACAGATACGCAGTATTTT. V is TRBV9 and J is TRBJ2-3, with 7 bases that match TRBD2. Germline values: CDR1 SGDLS, CDR2 YYNGEE. The CDR3 sequence is 15 residues long. Unmatched junction bases numbered 6, after V lost 4 bases and J lost 1 base.

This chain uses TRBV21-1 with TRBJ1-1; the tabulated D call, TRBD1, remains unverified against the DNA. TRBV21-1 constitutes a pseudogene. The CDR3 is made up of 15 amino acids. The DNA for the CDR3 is TGTGCCAGCAGCAAAAAAAGATTCGGACAGGGTGAAGCTTTCTTT. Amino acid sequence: CASSKKRFGQGEAFF.